Listed here are 17 T cell receptor beta chains from one sample, sequenced in a study of shared clonotypes between healthy human individuals. Using immunoSEQ multiplex PCR, the repertoire was profiled, and TCRdb retains in-frame clones only, with some absent. The table shows more than 2 million clones, with roughly 94% occurring only once. Material for sequencing was naive CD4+ T cells sorted from blood. Subset of the sample: CD45RA+ positively selected. These receptor sequences come from a man aged 18-30 years in good health.

The rearrangement uses TRBV30 and TRBJ2-5; 13 positions agree with TRBD2. The CDR3 runs to 17 residues. Germline lookup yields CDR1 GTSNPN and CDR2 SVGIG (reference sequence). The V and J ends lost 2 bases and 2 bases, in that order; junction bases with no gene match: 8. The CDR3 spells CAWSPTLTSGGQETQYF. CDR3 coding DNA: TGTGCCTGGAGTCCGACTTTGACTAGCGGGGGGCAAGAGACCCAGTACTTC.

The V gene is TRBV19, the J gene TRBJ1-6; D is undetermined. Trimming cost V 4 bases and J 0 bases, with 7 bases left between them. Germline-derived CDR1 and CDR2 are LNHDA and SQIVND (reference sequence). This CDR3 contains 15 residues. As DNA, the CDR3 is TGTGCCAGTAGTACCCGAATCTCCTATAATTCACCCCTCCACTTT. It yields the protein CASSTRISYNSPLHF.

This clone was observed at least ten times. The chain links TRBV30 to TRBJ2-7; unclear D gene. There are 12 residues in the CDR3. CDR1 and CDR2 from the germline V gene are GTSNPN and SVGIG (reference sequence). Trimming pared 3 bases from V and 2 bases from J, leaving 8 bases between. The CDR3 region is CAWSIRAYEQYF. The CDR3 DNA follows: TGTGCCTGGAGCATACGAGCCTACGAGCAGTACTTC.

The gene calls are TRBV30 and TRBJ2-7; 14 positions match TRBD2. The CDR3 covers 14 residues. Looked up from germline, CDR1 is GTSNPN and CDR2 is SVGIG (reference sequence). With V trimmed by 4 bases and J by 5 bases, 4 bases remained unmatched. CDR3 amino acids: CAWNGGLAGDEQYF. The CDR3 nucleotides read TGTGCCTGGAATGGGGGACTAGCGGGAGACGAGCAGTACTTC.

This chain joins TRBV29-1 and TRBJ2-2; maybe TRBD2 (7 bases). Germline lookup yields CDR1 SQVTM and CDR2 ANQGSEA. The CDR3 is made up of 16 amino acids. Deletions cut 0 bases from V and 6 bases from J, with 17 bases between. CDR3 bases: TGCAGCGTTGAAGAAGAGGTCGGGGGGCAGGCCGGGGAGCTGTTTTTT. Translated, it gives CSVEEEVGGQAGELFF.

The chain joins TRBV4-2 to TRBJ2-3; 11 bases are shared with TRBD2. This CDR3 region has 19 residues. Germline CDR1 and CDR2: LGHNA and YNFKEQ. J lost 0 bases, V lost 0 bases, and 8 bases had no gene match. Written as DNA, the CDR3 is TGTGCCAGCAGCCAAGAGGCTAGCGGGGGGCGTGCTAGCACAGATACGCAGTATTTT. Translating it yields CASSQEASGGRASTDTQYF.

This chain joins TRBV5-1 and TRBJ2-3; 8 nucleotides match TRBD1. Germline trimming cut 1 base from V and 5 bases from J; bases unmatched to any gene: 9. CDR3 length equals 16 residues. Germline assignment: CDR1 SGHRS and CDR2 YFSETQ. This CDR3 reads CASSLTVQGAKDTQYF. CDR3 coding DNA: TGCGCCAGCAGCTTGACTGTCCAGGGGGCCAAAGATACGCAGTATTTT.

V gene TRBV7-9 combines with J gene TRBJ2-7, with 9 bases aligning to TRBD2. Germline values: CDR1 SEHNR, CDR2 FQNEAQ (reference sequence). With 5 bases clipped from V and 5 bases from J, the junction kept 13 bases outside the gene matches. This CDR3 region has 16 residues. The CDR3 DNA reads TGTGCCAGCAGCCCCAGGGGTGCTAGCGGGGTCCACGAGCAGTACTTC. This translates into CASSPRGASGVHEQYF.

Comment on this clone: Distinct nucleotide sequences in the sample also encode this CDR3. The J gene is TRBJ2-3, the V gene TRBV2; D is unclear. V was pared by 5 bases and J by 3 bases, with 3 bases between. Germline lookup yields CDR1 SNHLY and CDR2 FYNNEI. CDR3 length equals 11 residues. The CDR3 nucleotides read TGTGCCAGCAGTTTAACAGATACGCAGTATTTT. This encodes CASSLTDTQYF.

J is TRBJ1-2 and V is TRBV30; D is unclear. Germline V lookup: CDR1 GTSNPN, CDR2 SVGIG (reference sequence). V lost 7 bases and J lost 4, with 13 bases in between. The CDR3 is 12 amino acids. CDR3 in DNA: TGTGCCTCTTCTGGATCAGGCTATGGCTACACCTTC. This gives the protein CASSGSGYGYTF.

The rearrangement uses TRBV7-6 and TRBJ2-7; 8 nucleotides align to TRBD1. CDR1 is SGHVS and CDR2 is FNYEAQ in the germline V gene. This CDR3 has 19 residues. V shed 0 bases, J shed 4 bases, and the junction held 17 bases outside the gene matches. The DNA of the CDR3 is TGTGCCAGCAGCTTAGCCCCTTCCTCCTTCGGGACAGGTGGATACGAGCAGTACTTC. This sequence encodes CASSLAPSSFGTGGYEQYF.

The V and J genes are TRBV30 and TRBJ2-2; D may correspond to TRBD1 or TRBD2 (6 bases each). V dropped 0 bases and J dropped 6 bases, with 14 bases sitting between them. This CDR3 has 15 residues. Germline V gene lookup returns CDR1 GTSNPN and CDR2 SVGIG (reference sequence). The CDR3 protein is CAWSVQGRGAGELFF. The CDR3 DNA is TGTGCCTGGAGTGTACAGGGAAGGGGGGCCGGGGAGCTGTTTTTT.

A word on this clone: A much larger clonotype is one base distant, so this may be a read error. Other DNA sequences in the sample encode the same CDR3. The V gene is TRBV5-6, the J gene TRBJ2-7; no reliable D call. The length of the CDR3 is 13 residues. The V gene's germline CDR1 is SGHDT and CDR2 YYEEEE. V lost 2 bases, J lost 1 base, and 7 bases lay in between. CDR3 in DNA: TGTGCCAGCAGCTTAGGGCAGTCCTACGAGCAGTACTTC. Amino acids: CASSLGQSYEQYF.

V and J are TRBV5-1 and TRBJ1-1, with D possibly being TRBD1 (5 bases). Germline V gene sequence: CDR1 SGHRS, CDR2 YFSETQ. The germline V and J ends were trimmed by 4 bases and 0 bases, with 13 bases remaining between them. The CDR3 covers 15 residues. CDR3 DNA: TGCGCCAGCAGCCCCACCGGGGCAATGAACACTGAAGCTTTCTTT. Residues: CASSPTGAMNTEAFF.

This chain links TRBV10-3 with TRBJ2-1; possible D gene TRBD2, 5 bases. There are 12 residues in the CDR3. Germline CDR1 is ENHRY and CDR2 is SYGVKD. The CDR3 bases are TGTGCTGGAGGTAGCTCCTACAATGAGCAGTTCTTC. Encoded protein: CAGGSSYNEQFF.

This chain uses TRBV25-1 with TRBJ2-5; D is unresolved. In germline, CDR1 is MGHDK, CDR2 SYGVNS. CDR3 length: 16 amino acids. Trimming took 6 bases from V and 0 from J, leaving 17 bases between them. As DNA, the CDR3 is TGTGCCAGCAGGGATGACCGTCGCAAGTACCAAGAGACCCAGTACTTC. Protein sequence: CASRDDRRKYQETQYF. Full variable domain (rest looked up from reference TRBV25-1 and TRBJ2-5): EADIYQTPRYLVIGTGKKITLECSQTMGHDKMYWYQQDPGMELHLIHYSYGVNSTEKGDLSSESTVSRIRTEHFPLTLESARPSHTSQYLCASRDDRRKYQETQYFGPGTRLLVL.

This clone was counted a single time. The chain recombines TRBV6-1 with TRBJ2-7, with D possibly matching TRBD2 (5 bases). Trimming took 0 bases from V and 6 from J, leaving 6 bases between them. Germline assignment: CDR1 MNHNS and CDR2 SASEGT. The CDR3 is 12 residues long. The CDR3 region is CASSEAAGEQYF. CDR3 bases: TGTGCCAGCAGTGAAGCGGCGGGCGAGCAGTACTTC.